These 14 T cell receptor beta chains share one sample of origin, sequenced in a study of blood T cell repertoires in COVID-19. TCRdb's table, derived via immunoSEQ multiplex PCR, lists solely in-frame clones and lacks some. Among fewer than 400,000 clones listed, about 90% were seen once. The sequenced sample was PBMCs or T cells enriched from blood (not recorded which). These receptors all stem from a man in his thirties or forties who had recovered from COVID-19.

This chain links TRBV19 with TRBJ1-1; TRBD1 is a possible D gene (5 bases). The CDR3 is 14 amino acids. V lost 5 bases and J 3 bases, leaving 13 bases between the germline ends. CDR1 LNHDA and CDR2 SQIVND come from the germline V gene (reference sequence). In DNA form, the CDR3 reads TGTGCCAGTAGTCCCCAGGGCCTGTACACTGAAGCTTTCTTT. Its protein is CASSPQGLYTEAFF.

The rearrangement joins TRBV7-8 to TRBJ2-3, with D unresolved. V was clipped by 6 bases and J by 0 bases, with 7 bases between them. In germline, CDR1 is SGHVS, CDR2 FQNEAQ. This CDR3 spans 13 amino acids. In nucleotides, the CDR3 is TGTGCCAGCAGATGGAGTAGCACAGATACGCAGTATTTT. It translates to CASRWSSTDTQYF.

This sequence joins TRBV6-5 and TRBJ2-7; D is possibly TRBD1 (6 bases). Germline CDR1 reads MNHEY; CDR2 reads SVGAGI. V shed 3 bases and J shed 4 bases, with 10 bases lying between them. There are 13 residues in the CDR3. In DNA form, the CDR3 reads TGTGCCAGCAGTTATCTAAGGGGGTACGAGCAGTACTTC. Translation: CASSYLRGYEQYF.

This chain links TRBV18 with TRBJ1-1, with D perhaps TRBD1 (6 bases). Germline V CDR1 and CDR2: KGHSH, LQKENI. V lost 2 bases to trimming and J lost 7 bases, with 20 bases between them. This CDR3 has 16 residues. The CDR3 DNA reads as TGTGCCAGCTCACCAGGGCGTTCGAGCGCAGGGGATGAAGCTTTCTTT. It encodes CASSPGRSSAGDEAFF. Filled out from reference TRBV18 and TRBJ1-1, the complete variable domain reads NAGVMQNPRHLVRRRGQEARLRCSPMKGHSHVYWYRQLPEEGLKFMVYLQKENIIDESGMPKERFSAEFPKEGPSILRIQQVVRGDSAAYFCASSPGRSSAGDEAFFGQGTRLTVV.

The V and J genes are TRBV5-1 and TRBJ2-7, with unresolved D. Germline lookup yields CDR1 SGHRS and CDR2 YFSETQ. The CDR3 extends over 13 amino acids. Trimming stripped 4 bases from V and 0 bases from J, with 8 bases between. Here the CDR3 DNA reads TGCGCCAGCAGCAATGACAACTCCTACGAGCAGTACTTC. Its translation is CASSNDNSYEQYF.

The V call is TRBV4-1, the J call TRBJ2-1; 10 bases are shared with TRBD2. After removal of 4 bases from V and 5 bases from J, the junction contained 5 bases not matched to a gene. Germline V CDR1 and CDR2: MGHRA, YSYEKL. This CDR3 region has 15 residues. The CDR3 DNA follows: TGCGCCAGCAGCCTTTCTAGCGGGGGACACAATGAGCAGTTCTTC. It specifies CASSLSSGGHNEQFF.

This clone was seen more than once but under ten times. The chain has TRBV19 and TRBJ1-4; 8 bases line up with TRBD1. The CDR3 has 15 residues. The V and J ends lost 5 bases and 7 bases, in that order; junction bases with no gene match: 9. The germline gives CDR1 LNHDA, CDR2 SQIVND (reference sequence). The CDR3 nucleotides read TGTGCCAGTAGTCAGACCAGGGGGCTCGGTGAAAAACTGTTTTTT. Translated: CASSQTRGLGEKLFF.

The chain employs TRBV14 and TRBJ2-3; TRBD2 matches 7 bases. V gave up 1 base and J gave up 6 bases; unmatched junction bases: 7. CDR1 is SGHDN and CDR2 is FVKESK in the germline V gene. CDR3 length: 15 amino acids. CDR3 in amino acids: CASSQGLAGRDTQYF. CDR3 bases: TGTGCCAGCAGCCAAGGACTAGCTGGACGGGATACGCAGTATTTT.

The rearrangement uses TRBV19 and TRBJ1-1; D is uncertain. The germline V gene encodes CDR1 LNHDA and CDR2 SQIVND (reference sequence). The CDR3 has 14 residues. Trimming left V 3 bases short and J 4 bases short, with 12 bases between. In nucleotides, the CDR3 is TGTGCCAGTAGTATTGGCAGGCGGGTCACTGAAGCTTTCTTT. It is translated as CASSIGRRVTEAFF.

The chain joins TRBV15 to TRBJ1-5, with TRBD1 matching over 9 bases. This CDR3 has 16 amino acids. The J segment lost 6 bases and the V segment lost 0 bases, leaving 6 bases of the junction unmatched. Per germline, CDR1 LNHNV and CDR2 YYDKDF (reference sequence). This chain's CDR3 is CATSRDRDRAGQPQHF. For the CDR3, the DNA is TGTGCCACCAGCAGAGACCGGGACAGGGCTGGTCAGCCCCAGCATTTT.

The sample holds one count of this clone. The chain recombines TRBV28 with TRBJ1-2, with D perhaps TRBD1 (6 bases). This CDR3 comprises 14 residues. V was clipped by 3 bases and J by 4 bases, with 12 bases between them. Per the germline V gene, CDR1 is MDHEN and CDR2 is SYDVKM. CDR3 in amino acids: CASSFRGSSYGYTF. In DNA form, the CDR3 reads TGTGCCAGCAGTTTTAGGGGGTCGAGCTATGGCTACACCTTC.

V usage is TRBV19 and J usage is TRBJ1-5; no definite D call. The CDR3 is made up of 16 amino acids. V was pared by 1 base and J by 2 bases, with 12 bases between. Germline loops: CDR1 LNHDA, CDR2 SQIVND (reference sequence). CDR3 bases: TGTGCCAGTAGTATAGTCCGGGGAAAGGGCAATCAGCCCCAGCATTTT. It encodes CASSIVRGKGNQPQHF.

The CDR3, as DNA: TGTGCCAGCAGTTTAAGTAGGTCTCCCGGGGGTGGCTACACCTTC. Translation gives CASSLSRSPGGGYTF. This sequence joins TRBV28 and TRBJ1-2; TRBD1 might be the D (5 bases). Germline values: CDR1 MDHEN, CDR2 SYDVKM. V dropped 2 bases and J dropped 7 bases, with 17 bases sitting between them. The CDR3 totals 15 residues.

The chain employs TRBV3-1 (or the pseudogene TRBV3-2) and TRBJ1-2; possibly TRBD1 for D (6 bases). The CDR3 runs 15 residues. CDR1 LGHDT and CDR2 YNNKEL come from the germline V gene (reference sequence). Trimming removed 4 bases at V and 6 bases at J, with 18 bases between. The DNA for the CDR3 is TGTGCCAGCAGCCGGACAACAGGGTTAGGCGATGGCTACACCTTC. This gives the protein CASSRTTGLGDGYTF.